The present T cell receptor (beta chain) was sequenced within a study of OX40 agonist ivuxolimab in advanced cancers. Study overall: Among those treated, three patients had partial responses, one with hepatocellular carcinoma and two with cutaneous melanoma. Study-level results: Also showing low normalized T-cell clonal expansion were some of the nonresponders. Compared with others, partial responders at 0.1-3.0 mg/kg displayed clonal expansion among the lowest.

Between the trimmed V and J ends, which lost 1 base and 1 base, there was a span of 7 bases. The CDR3 runs to 14 residues. Looked up from germline, CDR1 is SGHAT and CDR2 is FQNNGV. This clone was picked up one time. What it recognizes is unknown. Generated by immunoSEQ multiplex PCR, the TCRdb table keeps only in-frame clones and is missing some. The data show 57,000 or so clones, 80% to 85% seen once. The sequencing here drew on CD4+ or CD8+ T cells sorted from blood, taken in a trial of the OX40 agonist ivuxolimab. The J gene is TRBJ1-1, the V gene TRBV11-2, with unresolved D. The receptor was derived from an adult with an advanced solid tumor such as melanoma, head and neck, liver or kidney cancer. Here the CDR3 DNA reads TGTGCCAGCAGCTTAGTGGGCGGGAACACTGAAGCTTTCTTT. As protein: CASSLVGGNTEAFF.